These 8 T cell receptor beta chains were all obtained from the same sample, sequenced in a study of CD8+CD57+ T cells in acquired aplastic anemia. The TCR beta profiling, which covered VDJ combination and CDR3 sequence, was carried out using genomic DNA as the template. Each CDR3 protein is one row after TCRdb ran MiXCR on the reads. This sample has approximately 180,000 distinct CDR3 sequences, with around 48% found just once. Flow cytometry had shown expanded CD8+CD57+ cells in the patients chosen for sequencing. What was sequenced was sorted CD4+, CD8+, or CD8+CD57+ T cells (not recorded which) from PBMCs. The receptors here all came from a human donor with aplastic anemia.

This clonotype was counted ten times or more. The CDR3, as DNA: TGTGCCAGCAGGCCGCAGACAAAGAACACTGAAGCTTTCTTT. This encodes CASRPQTKNTEAFF. This chain connects TRBV12-3 or TRBV12-4 to TRBJ1-1; D not resolved. V lost 6 bases and J lost 1, with 12 bases in between. CDR3 length: 14 amino acids.

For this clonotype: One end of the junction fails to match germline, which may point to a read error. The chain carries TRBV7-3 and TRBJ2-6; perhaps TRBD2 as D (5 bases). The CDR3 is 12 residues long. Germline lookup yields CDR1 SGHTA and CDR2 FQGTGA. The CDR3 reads CASSWTGNTEAF. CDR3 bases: TGTGCCAGCAGCTGGACGGGGAACACTGAAGCTTTC.

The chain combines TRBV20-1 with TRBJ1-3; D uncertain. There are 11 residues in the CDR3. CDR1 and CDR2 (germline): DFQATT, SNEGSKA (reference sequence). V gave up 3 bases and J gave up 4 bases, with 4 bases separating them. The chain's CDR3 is CSARNGNTIYF. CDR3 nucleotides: TGCAGTGCTAGGAACGGAAACACCATATATTTT.

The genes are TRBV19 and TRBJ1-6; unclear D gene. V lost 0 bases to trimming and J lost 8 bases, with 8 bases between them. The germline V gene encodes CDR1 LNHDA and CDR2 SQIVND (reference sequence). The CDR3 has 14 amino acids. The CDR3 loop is CASSIDRGYSPLHF. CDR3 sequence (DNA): TGTGCCAGTAGTATAGACCGGGGTTATTCACCCCTCCACTTT.

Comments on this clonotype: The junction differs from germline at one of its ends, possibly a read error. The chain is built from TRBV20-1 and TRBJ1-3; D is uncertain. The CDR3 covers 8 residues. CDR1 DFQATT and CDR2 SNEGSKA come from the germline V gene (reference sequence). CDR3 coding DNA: TGCAATGCTAGCACCATATATTTT. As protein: CNASTIYF.

The CDR3 region is CSVRLAGVEQYF. The CDR3 DNA sequence: TGCAGCGTTCGACTAGCGGGAGTCGAGCAGTACTTC. The chain recombines TRBV29-1 with TRBJ2-7; 12 bases agree with TRBD2. The V and J ends lost 5 bases and 6 bases, in that order; junction bases with no gene match: 2. The germline V gene encodes CDR1 SQVTM and CDR2 ANQGSEA. The CDR3 spans 12 residues.

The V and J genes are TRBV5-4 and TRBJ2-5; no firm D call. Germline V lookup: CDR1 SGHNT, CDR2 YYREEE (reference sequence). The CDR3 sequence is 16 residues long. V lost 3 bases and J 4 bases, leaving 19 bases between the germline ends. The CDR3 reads CASSSAKSGQVETQYF. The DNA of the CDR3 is TGTGCCAGCAGCTCTGCTAAGTCGGGCCAGGTAGAGACCCAGTACTTC.

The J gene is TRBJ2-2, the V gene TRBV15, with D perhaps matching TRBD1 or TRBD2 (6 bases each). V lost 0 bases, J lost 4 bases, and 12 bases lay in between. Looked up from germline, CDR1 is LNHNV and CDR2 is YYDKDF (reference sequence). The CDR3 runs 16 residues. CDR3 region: CATSRERDIGTGELFF. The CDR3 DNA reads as TGTGCCACCAGCAGAGAGCGGGACATCGGCACCGGGGAGCTGTTTTTT.